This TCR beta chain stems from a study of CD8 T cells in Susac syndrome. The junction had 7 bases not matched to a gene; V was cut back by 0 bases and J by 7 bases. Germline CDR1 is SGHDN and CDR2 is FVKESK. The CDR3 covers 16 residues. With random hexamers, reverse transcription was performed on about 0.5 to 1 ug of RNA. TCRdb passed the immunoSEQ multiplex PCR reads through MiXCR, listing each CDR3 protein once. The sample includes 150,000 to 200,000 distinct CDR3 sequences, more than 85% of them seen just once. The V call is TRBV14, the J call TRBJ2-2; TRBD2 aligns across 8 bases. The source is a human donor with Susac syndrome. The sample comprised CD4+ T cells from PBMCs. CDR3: CASSQEAGVHSGELFF. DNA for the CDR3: TGTGCCAGCAGCCAAGAAGCGGGAGTTCATAGCGGGGAGCTGTTTTTT. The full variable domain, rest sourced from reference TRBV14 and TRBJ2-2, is EAGVTQFPSHSVIEKGQTVTLRCDPISGHDNLYWYRRVMGKEIKFLLHFVKESKQDESGMPNNRFLAERTGGTYSTLKVQPAELEDSGVYFCASSQEAGVHSGELFFGEGSRLTVL.